This T cell receptor (beta chain) is from a study of shared clonotypes between healthy human individuals. Study context: Each donor's CD4 naive and CD4 memory cells filled three plates apiece, CD8 naive two, and CD8 memory one.

Naive CD8 cells lacked CD45RO, underwent positive selection for CCR7 and left out terminally differentiated effector memory CD45RA+ cells. Produced via immunoSEQ multiplex PCR; TCRdb's table is partial and in-frame only. The profile shows about 600,000 clones, roughly 95% of them singletons. With 0 bases removed from V and 2 bases from J, the gap between germline ends came to 4 bases. Germline assignment: CDR1 SQVTM and CDR2 ANQGSEA. There are 13 residues in the CDR3. The material sequenced was naive CD8+ T cells sorted from blood. The source is a woman in her twenties or thirties in good health. This rearrangement joins TRBV29-1 to TRBJ2-2; D is undetermined. The CDR3 sequence: CSVEEPNTGELFF. The CDR3, as DNA: TGCAGCGTTGAAGAGCCAAACACCGGGGAGCTGTTTTTT.